This TCR beta chain was profiled in a study of T cells in Graves' hyperthyroidism and ophthalmopathy. RNA transcripts were the template for amplifying TCR beta CDR3 regions. The HTBI primer set drove a first-round RT-PCR of the TCR CDR3. TCRdb used MiXCR to reprocess the multiplex PCR reads, holding one entry per CDR3 protein. The table has nearly 600,000 distinct CDR3 sequences, 14% seen once. Patients having uncontrolled infection, another autoimmune disease, pregnancy or lactation were not included. The CDR3 length is 14 residues. Germline lookup yields CDR1 GTSNPN and CDR2 SVGIG (reference sequence). V lost 2 bases to trimming and J lost 5 bases; unmatched junction nucleotides: 4. Study conclusions and caveats: A model built on 13 V-J features separated ophthalmopathy from stable hyperthyroidism. Prediction of ophthalmopathy progression came a median around 6 months pre-onset. Most thyroid clonotypes expanded above 0.001 appeared in blood too.

Many counts were recorded for this clonotype. Its antigen is currently unknown. This rearrangement joins TRBV30 to TRBJ2-3, with 10 bases matching TRBD2. The receptor's source is a woman under 30 with Graves' ophthalmopathy. Sequencing input: blood. CDR3 sequence: CAWSRSSGGDTQYF. The CDR3 DNA reads TGTGCCTGGAGTCGGTCTAGCGGGGGAGATACGCAGTATTTT.